A single sample gave rise to the 27 T cell receptor beta chains below, sequenced in a study of monozygotic twins with inflammatory bowel disease. TCRdb re-called the 5' RACE reads and shows each CDR3 protein once, DNA omitted. The sample features about 200,000 distinct CDR3 sequences, with roughly 7.5% in its top ten. The sample comprised blood. The receptors were sampled from a human donor with ulcerative colitis or Crohn's disease, or a healthy co-twin of an affected twin (not recorded which).

V usage is TRBV27 and J usage is TRBJ1-1. The CDR3 sequence is 14 residues long. Germline V gene data show CDR1 as MNHEY and CDR2 as SMNVEV (reference sequence). The chain's CDR3 is CASSLKGGNTEAFF.

The chain links TRBV12-3 or TRBV12-4 to TRBJ1-4; TCRdb's assignment of TRBD1 cannot be checked, as there is no DNA. The CDR3 is 12 amino acids. Here the CDR3 reads CASSFTTGKLFF.

The chain's CDR3 is CASSSLAGGFSYEQYF. The V call is TRBV5-6, the J call TRBJ2-7; no DNA is available, so the TRBD2 call from TCRdb remains unchecked. Germline V gives CDR1 SGHDT, CDR2 YYEEEE. The CDR3 sequence is 16 residues long.

The chain joins TRBV7-2 to TRBJ2-2. Germline assignment: CDR1 SGHTA and CDR2 FQGNSA. This CDR3 spans 14 amino acids. The CDR3: CASSLSGSIGELFF.

The J gene is TRBJ1-1, the V gene TRBV11-2. Per germline, CDR1 SGHAT and CDR2 FQNNGV. CDR3 length: 12 amino acids. The CDR3 reads CASSLDRTEAFF. Complete variable domain (other parts from reference TRBV11-2 and TRBJ1-1): EAGVAQSPRYKIIEKRQSVAFWCNPISGHATLYWYQQILGQGPKLLIQFQNNGVVDDSQLPKDRFSAERLKGVDSTLKIQPAKLEDSAVYLCASSLDRTEAFFGQGTRLTVV.

The chain carries TRBV7-9 and TRBJ2-2; TCRdb names TRBD1, which stays unverified in the absence of DNA. This CDR3 contains 16 residues. CDR1 and CDR2 (germline): SEHNR, FQNEAQ (reference sequence). The CDR3 sequence: CASSLAGHTNTGELFF.

The rearrangement links TRBV7-9 to TRBJ1-5; checking the TCRdb D call of TRBD1 is not possible without DNA. The CDR3 sequence is 12 residues long. Germline CDR1 and CDR2: SEHNR and FQNEAQ (reference sequence). The CDR3 sequence: CASSPGNQPQHF.

The chain joins TRBV6-6 to TRBJ1-1. This CDR3 is built from 12 residues. CDR1 is MNHNY, CDR2 SVGAGI, per germline (reference sequence). Here the CDR3 reads CASRGRVTEAFF.

The chain couples TRBV20-1 to TRBJ1-1; the D call from TCRdb, TRBD1, cannot be confirmed without DNA. Germline V gene data show CDR1 as DFQATT and CDR2 as SNEGSKA (reference sequence). There are 14 residues in the CDR3. The CDR3 reads CSARARTGGTEAFF.

The gene calls are TRBV6-1 and TRBJ1-2; lacking DNA, the TRBD1 call made by TCRdb goes unchecked. The germline V gene encodes CDR1 MNHNS and CDR2 SASEGT. CDR3 size: 15 residues. CDR3 protein: CASRTGTGGLYGYTF.

The chain couples TRBV6-6 to TRBJ2-3. The germline CDR1 and CDR2 sequences are MNHNY and SVGAGI (reference sequence). This CDR3 has 13 residues. This chain's CDR3 is CASSFERTDTQYF.

The V call is TRBV10-3, the J call TRBJ2-7. In germline, CDR1 is ENHRY, CDR2 SYGVKD. This CDR3 contains 13 residues. Here the CDR3 reads CAISEPYSYEQYF.

The V gene is TRBV6-5, the J gene TRBJ2-1. Per germline, CDR1 MNHEY and CDR2 SVGAGI. CDR3 length equals 15 residues. CDR3 sequence reads: CASSYGPSSSNEQFF.

V usage is TRBV12-3 or TRBV12-4 and J usage is TRBJ2-2; lacking DNA, the TRBD2 call made by TCRdb goes unchecked. This CDR3 has 15 residues. Here the CDR3 reads CASSDGRGGTGELFF.

The chain carries TRBV19 and TRBJ1-5; lacking DNA, the TRBD1 call made by TCRdb goes unchecked. The CDR3 totals 14 residues. In germline, CDR1 is LNHDA, CDR2 SQIVND (reference sequence). The CDR3 spells CASSIGLSNQPQHF.

The V and J genes are TRBV2 and TRBJ1-5. The CDR3 is 12 amino acids. Germline CDR1 SNHLY, CDR2 FYNNEI. This chain's CDR3 is CASSGTNEPQHF.

The rearrangement links TRBV12-3 or TRBV12-4 to TRBJ1-2; TCRdb picks TRBD1, but there is no DNA to check that call. This CDR3 is 20 amino acids long. The CDR3 spells CASSRRQTGLVYGLNYGYTF.

This rearrangement joins TRBV7-6 to TRBJ1-4; TCRdb gives TRBD1 as the D gene, but with no DNA this cannot be confirmed. CDR3 length: 14 amino acids. From germline, CDR1 is SGHVS and CDR2 FNYEAQ. CDR3 in amino acids: CASSSGTANEKLFF.

The V and J genes are TRBV7-6 and TRBJ1-4. This CDR3 comprises 14 residues. CDR1 and CDR2 (germline): SGHVS, FNYEAQ. The CDR3 reads CASSLYGANEKLFF.

This chain connects TRBV11-2 to TRBJ1-6; TCRdb's D gene call, TRBD1, goes unchecked for lack of DNA. The germline gives CDR1 SGHAT, CDR2 FQNNGV. This CDR3 has 15 residues. CDR3 residues: CASSTYGGGNSPLHF. The full variable domain, in which reference TRBV11-2 and TRBJ1-6 provide the parts outside the CDR3, is EAGVAQSPRYKIIEKRQSVAFWCNPISGHATLYWYQQILGQGPKLLIQFQNNGVVDDSQLPKDRFSAERLKGVDSTLKIQPAKLEDSAVYLCASSTYGGGNSPLHFGNGTRLTVT.

V gene TRBV12-3 or TRBV12-4 combines with J gene TRBJ1-1. The CDR3 consists of 14 residues. The chain's CDR3 is CASRPDGPNTEAFF.

The chain recombines TRBV5-4 with TRBJ2-2; TCRdb's assignment of TRBD2 cannot be checked, as there is no DNA. The CDR3 is 16 amino acids. Germline V gene lookup returns CDR1 SGHNT and CDR2 YYREEE (reference sequence). The CDR3 is CASSLATSGSLGELFF.

V and J are TRBV28 and TRBJ1-1; TCRdb picks TRBD1, but there is no DNA to check that call. The V gene's germline CDR1 is MDHEN and CDR2 SYDVKM. The length of the CDR3 is 14 residues. CDR3 sequence reads: CASSFPEASTEAFF.

The chain couples TRBV29-1 to TRBJ2-1; the TRBD1 assignment by TCRdb is unverifiable without DNA. This CDR3 is built from 13 residues. Germline assignment: CDR1 SQVTM and CDR2 ANQGSEA. CDR3 sequence: CSSSRDNYNEQFF.

The rearrangement joins TRBV6-5 to TRBJ2-2; the TCRdb D gene call, TRBD1, has no DNA to confirm it. The germline V gene encodes CDR1 MNHEY and CDR2 SVGAGI. The CDR3 consists of 15 residues. CDR3 sequence: CASSQWTGSTGELFF.

The chain combines TRBV7-8 with TRBJ2-3. The CDR3 loop spans 15 amino acids. CDR1 and CDR2 from the germline V gene are SGHVS and FQNEAQ. The CDR3 here is CASSLNSAGTDTQYF.

This chain connects TRBV28 to TRBJ2-3; TCRdb picks TRBD1, but there is no DNA to check that call. In germline, CDR1 is MDHEN, CDR2 SYDVKM. The CDR3 runs to 14 residues. CDR3 sequence: CASNPDRGADTQYF.